This TCR beta chain was retrieved from a study of cytomegalovirus exposure and HLA in healthy donors. Study-level points and caveats: It was reportedly the case that the classifier diagnosed cytomegalovirus status with high specificity and sensitivity. Most TCR sequences were seen very rarely across donors, but some public TCRs occurred in many. Researchers catalogued roughly 170 TCR beta chains as cytomegalovirus-associated. TCR clusters originating in the first cohort tended to co-occur in the 100 to 150 validation repertoires, according to a later analysis.

The protocol was immunoSEQ multiplex PCR, while the TCRdb copy is restricted to in-frame clones and leaves out a portion. Of around 220,000 clones in the sample, around nine tenths were seen once. Turning to this clone: Its antigen is unidentified.

Between the trimmed V and J ends, which lost 5 bases and 10 bases, there was a span of 12 bases. The CDR3 loop spans 12 amino acids. Germline V gives CDR1 MNHEY, CDR2 SMNVEV (reference sequence). The sequencing input was PBMCs. V and J are TRBV27 and TRBJ2-1, with D unresolved. The receptor was derived from a woman aged 18-29 years in good health and CMV-seronegative. The CDR3, as DNA: TGTGCCAGCAGTGCATCCGGCAGGGAGCAGTTCTTC. Translated: CASSASGREQFF.